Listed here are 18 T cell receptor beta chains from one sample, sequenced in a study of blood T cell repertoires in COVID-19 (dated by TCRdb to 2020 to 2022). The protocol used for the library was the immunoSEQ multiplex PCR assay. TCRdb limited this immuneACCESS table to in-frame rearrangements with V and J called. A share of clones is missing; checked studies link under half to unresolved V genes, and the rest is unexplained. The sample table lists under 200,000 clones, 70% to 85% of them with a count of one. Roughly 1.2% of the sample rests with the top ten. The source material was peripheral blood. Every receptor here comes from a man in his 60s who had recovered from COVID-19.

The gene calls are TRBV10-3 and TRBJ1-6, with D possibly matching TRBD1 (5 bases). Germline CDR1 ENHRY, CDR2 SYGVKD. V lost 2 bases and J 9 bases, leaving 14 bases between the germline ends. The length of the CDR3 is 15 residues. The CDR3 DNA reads TGTGCCATCAGTGAGGCGACGGGGGGGGGTTCACCCCTCCACTTT. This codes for CAISEATGGGSPLHF.

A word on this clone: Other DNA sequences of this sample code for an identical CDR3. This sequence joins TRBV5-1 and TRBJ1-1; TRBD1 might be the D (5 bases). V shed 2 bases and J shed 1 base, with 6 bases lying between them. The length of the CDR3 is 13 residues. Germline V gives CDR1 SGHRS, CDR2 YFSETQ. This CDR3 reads CASSFTGNTEAFF. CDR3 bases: TGCGCCAGCAGCTTCACAGGGAACACTGAAGCTTTCTTT.

CDR3 DNA sequence: TGTGCCAGCAGCCATTCCCAGGGGGATGGCTACACCTTC. This sequence encodes CASSHSQGDGYTF. This chain uses TRBV7-3 with TRBJ1-2; TRBD1 matches at 7 bases. The CDR3 is 13 amino acids. The junction had 6 bases not matched to a gene; V was cut back by 5 bases and J by 6 bases. Per germline, CDR1 SGHTA and CDR2 FQGTGA.

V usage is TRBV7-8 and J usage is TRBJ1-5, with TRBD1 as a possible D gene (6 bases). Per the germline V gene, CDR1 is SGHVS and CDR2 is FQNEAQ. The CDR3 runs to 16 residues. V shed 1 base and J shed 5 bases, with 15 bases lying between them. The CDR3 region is CASSLVGNRDYQPQHF. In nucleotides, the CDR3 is TGTGCCAGCAGCTTAGTAGGAAACAGGGATTATCAGCCCCAGCATTTT.

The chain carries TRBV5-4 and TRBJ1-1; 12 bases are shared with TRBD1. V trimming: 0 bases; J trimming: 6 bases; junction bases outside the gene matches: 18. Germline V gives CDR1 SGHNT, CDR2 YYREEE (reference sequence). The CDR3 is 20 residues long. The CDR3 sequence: CASSLGPGTGGFWRGAEAFF. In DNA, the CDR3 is TGTGCCAGCAGCTTGGGCCCCGGGACAGGGGGCTTCTGGCGTGGGGCTGAAGCTTTCTTT. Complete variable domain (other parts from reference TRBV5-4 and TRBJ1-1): ETGVTQSPTHLIKTRGQQVTLRCSSQSGHNTVSWYQQALGQGPQFIFQYYREEENGRGNFPPRFSGLQFPNYSSELNVNALELDDSALYLCASSLGPGTGGFWRGAEAFFGQGTRLTVV.

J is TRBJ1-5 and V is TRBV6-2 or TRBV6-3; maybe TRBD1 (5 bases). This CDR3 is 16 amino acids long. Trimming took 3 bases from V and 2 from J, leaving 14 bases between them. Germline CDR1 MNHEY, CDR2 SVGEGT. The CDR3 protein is CASSYRLGLGNQPQHF. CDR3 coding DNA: TGTGCCAGCAGTTATCGTCTGGGGCTAGGCAATCAGCCCCAGCATTTT.

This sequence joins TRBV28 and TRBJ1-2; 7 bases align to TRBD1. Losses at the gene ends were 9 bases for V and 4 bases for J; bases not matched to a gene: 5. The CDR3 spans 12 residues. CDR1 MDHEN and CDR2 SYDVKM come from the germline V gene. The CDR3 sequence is CASGTALYGYTF. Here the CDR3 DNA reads TGTGCCAGTGGGACAGCCCTCTATGGCTACACCTTC.

CDR3 region: CASSPTGAVEQFF. CDR3 nucleotides: TGTGCCAGCAGTCCGACAGGGGCGGTTGAGCAGTTCTTC. The V and J genes are TRBV6-5 and TRBJ2-1, with 8 bases matching TRBD1. Per the germline V gene, CDR1 is MNHEY and CDR2 is SVGAGI. This CDR3 comprises 13 residues. The V segment lost 5 bases and the J segment 9 bases; nucleotides outside the gene matches: 6.

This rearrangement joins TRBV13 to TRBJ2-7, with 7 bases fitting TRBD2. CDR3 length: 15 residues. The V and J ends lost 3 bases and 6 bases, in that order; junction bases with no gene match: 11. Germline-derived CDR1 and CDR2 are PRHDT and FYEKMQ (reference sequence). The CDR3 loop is CASSFMGQGGGEQYF. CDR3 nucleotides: TGTGCCAGCAGCTTCATGGGGCAGGGCGGGGGCGAGCAGTACTTC.

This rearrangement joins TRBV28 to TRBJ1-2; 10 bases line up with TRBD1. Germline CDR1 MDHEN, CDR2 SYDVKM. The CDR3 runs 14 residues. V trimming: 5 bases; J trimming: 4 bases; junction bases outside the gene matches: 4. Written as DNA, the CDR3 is TGTGCCAGCAGTAGGACAGGGGGTACCTATGGCTACACCTTC. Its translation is CASSRTGGTYGYTF.

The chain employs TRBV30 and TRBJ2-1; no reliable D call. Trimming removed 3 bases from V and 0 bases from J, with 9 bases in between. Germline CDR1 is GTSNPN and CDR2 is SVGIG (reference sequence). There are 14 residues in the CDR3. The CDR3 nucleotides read TGTGCCTGGAGCGCAGGAACCTCCTACAATGAGCAGTTCTTC. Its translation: CAWSAGTSYNEQFF.

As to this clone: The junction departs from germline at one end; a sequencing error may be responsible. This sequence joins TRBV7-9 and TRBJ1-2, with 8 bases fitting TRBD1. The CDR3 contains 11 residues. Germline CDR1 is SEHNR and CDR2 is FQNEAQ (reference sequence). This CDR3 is CASSSVGDRRF. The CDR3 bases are TGTGCCAGCAGCTCCGTCGGGGACAGGCGATTC.

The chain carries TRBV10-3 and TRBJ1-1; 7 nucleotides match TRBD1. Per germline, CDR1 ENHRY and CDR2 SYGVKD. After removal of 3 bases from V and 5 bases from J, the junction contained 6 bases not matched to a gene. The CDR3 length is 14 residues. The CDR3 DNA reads TGTGCCATCAGTGACCCGACAGGGAGGACTGAAGCTTTCTTT. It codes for CAISDPTGRTEAFF.

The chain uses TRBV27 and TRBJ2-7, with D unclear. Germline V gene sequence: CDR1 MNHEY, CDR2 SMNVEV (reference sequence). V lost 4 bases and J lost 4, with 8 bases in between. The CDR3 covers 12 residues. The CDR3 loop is CASSSVSYEQYF. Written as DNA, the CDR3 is TGTGCCAGCAGTTCTGTCTCGTACGAGCAGTACTTC.

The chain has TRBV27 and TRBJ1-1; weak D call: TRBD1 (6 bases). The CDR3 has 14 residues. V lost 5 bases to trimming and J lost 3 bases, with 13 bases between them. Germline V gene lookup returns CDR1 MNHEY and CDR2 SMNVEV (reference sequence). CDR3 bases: TGTGCCAGCAGTCCTAGCAGGGGTGACACTGAAGCTTTCTTT. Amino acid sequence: CASSPSRGDTEAFF.

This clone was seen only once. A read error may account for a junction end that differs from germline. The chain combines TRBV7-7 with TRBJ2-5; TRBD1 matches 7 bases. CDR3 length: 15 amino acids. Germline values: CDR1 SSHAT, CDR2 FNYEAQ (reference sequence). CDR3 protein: CASSSTGNLQETQYF. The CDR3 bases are TGTGCTAGCAGTTCGACAGGGAACCTTCAAGAGACCCAGTACTTC.

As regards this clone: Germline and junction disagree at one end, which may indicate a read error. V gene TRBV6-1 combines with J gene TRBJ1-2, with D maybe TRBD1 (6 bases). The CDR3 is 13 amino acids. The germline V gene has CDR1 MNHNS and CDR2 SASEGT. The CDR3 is CASSDRSGASQAF. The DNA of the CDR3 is TGTGCCAGCAGTGATCGGTCAGGGGCCTCCCAGGCCTTC.

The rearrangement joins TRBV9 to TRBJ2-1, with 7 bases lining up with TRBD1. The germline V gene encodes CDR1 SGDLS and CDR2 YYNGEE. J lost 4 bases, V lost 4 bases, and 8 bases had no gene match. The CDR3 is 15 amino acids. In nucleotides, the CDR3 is TGTGCCAGCAGCAACCCCGGGACAGAATACAATGAGCAGTTCTTC. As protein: CASSNPGTEYNEQFF.